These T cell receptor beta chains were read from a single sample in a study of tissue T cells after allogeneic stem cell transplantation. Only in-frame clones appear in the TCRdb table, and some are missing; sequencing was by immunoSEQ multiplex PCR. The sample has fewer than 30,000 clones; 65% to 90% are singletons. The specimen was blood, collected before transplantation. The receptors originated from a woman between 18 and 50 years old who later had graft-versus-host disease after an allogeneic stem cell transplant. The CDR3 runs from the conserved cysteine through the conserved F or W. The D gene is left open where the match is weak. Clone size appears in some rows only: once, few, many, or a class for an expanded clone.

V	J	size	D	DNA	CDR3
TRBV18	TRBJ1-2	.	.	TGTGCCAGCTCTCCGCCGGGCAGGAGTTTGGGCTACACCTTC	CASSPPGRSLGYTF
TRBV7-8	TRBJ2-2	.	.	TGTGCCAGCTTTTCGAGGACAATAAGTAACACCGGGGAGCTGTTTTTT	CASFSRTISNTGELFF
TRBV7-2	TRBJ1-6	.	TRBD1	TGTGCCAGCAGACACGGACAGGCGGGTCGTAATTCACCCCTCCACTTT	CASRHGQAGRNSPLHF
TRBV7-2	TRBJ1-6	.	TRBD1	TGTGCCAGCAGCTTCCGGGACAGCGGTTCACCCCTCCACTTT	CASSFRDSGSPLHF
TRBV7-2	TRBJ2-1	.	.	TGTGCCAGCAGTTCGAGGCCCATGGATGAGCAGTTCTTC	CASSSRPMDEQFF
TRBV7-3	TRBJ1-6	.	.	TGTGCCAGCAGCTTAATCGGACGGAATAATTCACCCCTCCACTTT	CASSLIGRNNSPLHF
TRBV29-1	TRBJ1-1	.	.	TGCAGCGTTGTCTTTGGCCCGATGAACACTGAAGCTTTCTTT	CSVVFGPMNTEAFF
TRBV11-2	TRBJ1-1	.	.	TGTGCCAGCAGCCAGCACTACCTGACTGAAGCTTTCTTT	CASSQHYLTEAFF
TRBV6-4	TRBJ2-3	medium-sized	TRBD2	TGTGCCAGCAGTGACGGGCTAGCGGGATCCACGCAGTATTTT	CASSDGLAGSTQYF
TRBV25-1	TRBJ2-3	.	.	TGTGCCAGCAGTGAATACACAGATACGCAGTATTTT	CASSEYTDTQYF
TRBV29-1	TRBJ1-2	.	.	TGCAGCGTTGACGGCTACACCTTC	CSVDGYTF
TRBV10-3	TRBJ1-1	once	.	TGTGCCATCAGTGAGCAAGGACACAACACTGAAGCTTTCTTT	CAISEQGHNTEAFF
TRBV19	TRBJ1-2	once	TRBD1	TGTGCCAGTAGTAGGGGACAGGCGATACACGGCTACACCTTC	CASSRGQAIHGYTF
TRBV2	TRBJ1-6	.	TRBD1	TGTGCCAGCACCTCCGTGGGGACAGAATCACCCCTCCACTTT	CASTSVGTESPLHF
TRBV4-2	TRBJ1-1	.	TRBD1	TGTGCCAGCAGCCTGATTTCCGGGACAGGCATGAACACTGAAGCTTTCTTT	CASSLISGTGMNTEAFF
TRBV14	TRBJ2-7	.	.	TGTGCCAGCAGCCAAGGGTCGGCCGGAATATACGAGCAGTACTTC	CASSQGSAGIYEQYF
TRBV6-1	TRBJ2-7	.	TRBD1	TGTGCCAGCAGTGAAGGAGGGACAGGTTCCTACGAGCAGTACTTC	CASSEGGTGSYEQYF
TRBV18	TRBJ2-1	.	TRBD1	TGTGCCAGCTCTCCCAACCAGGGGGTCGCGGGTGAGCAGTTCTTC	CASSPNQGVAGEQFF
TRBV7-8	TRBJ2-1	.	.	TGTGCCAGCAGCTTGGATGGGGACACTAACAATGAGCAGTTCTTC	CASSLDGDTNNEQFF
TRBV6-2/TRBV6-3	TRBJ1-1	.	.	TGTGCCAGCAGTTACGGGGCCACTGAAGCTTTCTTT	CASSYGATEAFF
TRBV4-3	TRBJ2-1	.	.	TGCGCCAGCAGCCAGGGTGAGAGGGGTGGGAATGAGCAGTTCTTC	CASSQGERGGNEQFF
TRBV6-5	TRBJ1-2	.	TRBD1	TGTGCCAGCAGTTCAGGACAGGGGGCCCCTTACCCCTACACCTTC	CASSSGQGAPYPYTF
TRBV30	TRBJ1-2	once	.	TGTGCCTGGACGGGCCTCAAGGATGGCTACACCTTC	CAWTGLKDGYTF
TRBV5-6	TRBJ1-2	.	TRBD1	TGTGCCAGCAGCCGGGCCGGGACAGTCATATCATCTAACTATGGCTACACCTTC	CASSRAGTVISSNYGYTF
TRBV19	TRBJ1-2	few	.	TGTGCCAGTAGGTCGGGCGGGGGCCCTAACTATGGCTACACCTTC	CASRSGGGPNYGYTF
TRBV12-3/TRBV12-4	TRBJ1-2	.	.	TGTGCCAGCACCCCACACAGGGCGAGCGGCTACACCTTC	CASTPHRASGYTF
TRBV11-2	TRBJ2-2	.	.	TGTGCCAGCAGCTTATTTTCGAGGGTAAACACCGGGGAGCTGTTTTTT	CASSLFSRVNTGELFF
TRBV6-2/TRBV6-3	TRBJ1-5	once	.	TGTGCCAGCAGTGCACAGGGTGGCGGGCCCCAGCATTTT	CASSAQGGGPQHF
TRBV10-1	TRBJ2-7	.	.	TGCGCCAGCAGTATTGGGGGAACTACCCAGCAGTACTTC	CASSIGGTTQQYF
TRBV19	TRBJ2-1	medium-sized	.	TGTGCCAGTAGTATGACTGCCATCAATGAGCAGTTCTTC	CASSMTAINEQFF
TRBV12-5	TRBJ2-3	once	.	TGTGCTAGTGGTTGGGGTCCGACAGATACGCAGTATTTT	CASGWGPTDTQYF
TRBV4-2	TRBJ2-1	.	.	TGTGCCAGCAGCCAAGGCGGGTACAATGAGCAGTTCTTC	CASSQGGYNEQFF
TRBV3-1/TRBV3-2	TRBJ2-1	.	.	TGTGCCAGCAGCCAATTTGGAGATAACAATGAGCAGTTCTTC	CASSQFGDNNEQFF
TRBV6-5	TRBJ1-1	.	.	TGTGCCAGCAGTCACGAGGGTGGGGTCACTGAAGCTTTCTTT	CASSHEGGVTEAFF
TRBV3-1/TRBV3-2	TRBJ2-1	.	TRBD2	TGTGCCAGCAGCTTACAGACTAGCGGGGCCAGATACAATGAGCAGTTCTTC	CASSLQTSGARYNEQFF
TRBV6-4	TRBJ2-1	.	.	TGTGCCAGCTGGGGGGGCCTTGGGAATGAGCAGTTCTTC	CASWGGLGNEQFF
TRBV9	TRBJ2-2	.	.	TGTGCCAGCAGCGTAGCGGGGTTCGCCGGGGAGCTGTTTTTT	CASSVAGFAGELFF
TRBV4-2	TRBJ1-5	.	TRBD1	TGTGCCAGCAGCCCGGGACAGACAAATCAGCCCCAGCATTTT	CASSPGQTNQPQHF
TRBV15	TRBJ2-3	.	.	TGTGCCACCAAAAAGGGGTCCGCGGATACAGATACGCAGTATTTT	CATKKGSADTDTQYF
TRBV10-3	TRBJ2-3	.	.	TGTGCCATCAGTGAGTACAGCCTCAGCACAGATACGCAGTATTTT	CAISEYSLSTDTQYF
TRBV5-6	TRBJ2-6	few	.	TGTGCCAGCAGCTTACGGGGGAACTCTGGGGCCAACGTCCTGACTTTC	CASSLRGNSGANVLTF
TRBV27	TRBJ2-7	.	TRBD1	TGTGCCAGCAGTCGACAGGGCATCGACGAGCAGTACTTC	CASSRQGIDEQYF